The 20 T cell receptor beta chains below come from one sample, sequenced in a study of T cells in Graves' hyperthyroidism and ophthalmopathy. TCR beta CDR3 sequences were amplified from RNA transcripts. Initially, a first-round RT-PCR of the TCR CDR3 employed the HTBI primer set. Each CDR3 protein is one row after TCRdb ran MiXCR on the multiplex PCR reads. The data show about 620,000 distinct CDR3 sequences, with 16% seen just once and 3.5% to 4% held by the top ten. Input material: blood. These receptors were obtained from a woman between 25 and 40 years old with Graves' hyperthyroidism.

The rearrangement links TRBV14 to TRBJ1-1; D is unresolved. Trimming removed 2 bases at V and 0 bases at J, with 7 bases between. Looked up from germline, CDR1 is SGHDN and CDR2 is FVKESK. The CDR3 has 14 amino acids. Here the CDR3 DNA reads TGTGCCAGCAGCCAAAACAGATTGAACACTGAAGCTTTCTTT. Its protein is CASSQNRLNTEAFF.

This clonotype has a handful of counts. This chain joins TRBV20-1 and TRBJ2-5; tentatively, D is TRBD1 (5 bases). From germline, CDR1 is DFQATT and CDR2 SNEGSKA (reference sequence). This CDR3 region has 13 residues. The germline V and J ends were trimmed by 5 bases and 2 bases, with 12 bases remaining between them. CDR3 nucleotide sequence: TGCAGTGCTCACCCGACAGAGCAAGAGACCCAGTACTTC. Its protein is CSAHPTEQETQYF.

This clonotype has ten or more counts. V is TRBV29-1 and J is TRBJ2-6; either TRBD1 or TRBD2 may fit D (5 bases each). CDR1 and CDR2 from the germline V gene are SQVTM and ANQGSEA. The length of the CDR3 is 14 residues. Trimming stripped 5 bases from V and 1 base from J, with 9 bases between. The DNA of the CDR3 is TGCAGCGTTTTGGGGGTTTCTGGGGCCAACGTCCTGACTTTC. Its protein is CSVLGVSGANVLTF.

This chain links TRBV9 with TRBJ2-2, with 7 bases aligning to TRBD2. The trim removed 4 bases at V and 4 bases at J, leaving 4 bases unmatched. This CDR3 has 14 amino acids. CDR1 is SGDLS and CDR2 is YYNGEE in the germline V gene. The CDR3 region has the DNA TGTGCCAGCAGCCCCTGGACTAGCACCGGGGAGCTGTTTTTT. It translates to CASSPWTSTGELFF. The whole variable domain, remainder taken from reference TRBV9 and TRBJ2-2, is DSGVTQTPKHLITATGQRVTLRCSPRSGDLSVYWYQQSLDQGLQFLIQYYNGEERAKGNILERFSAQQFPDLHSELNLSSLELGDSALYFCASSPWTSTGELFFGEGSRLTVL.

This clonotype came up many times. For the CDR3, the DNA is TGTGCCAGCAGCGTAGCGGACTCATCCTCCTACGAGCAGTACTTC. It translates to CASSVADSSSYEQYF. The chain links TRBV9 to TRBJ2-7; D is perhaps TRBD2 (5 bases). Germline-derived CDR1 and CDR2 are SGDLS and YYNGEE. V was clipped by 0 bases and J by 0 bases, with 10 bases between them. The CDR3 loop spans 15 amino acids.

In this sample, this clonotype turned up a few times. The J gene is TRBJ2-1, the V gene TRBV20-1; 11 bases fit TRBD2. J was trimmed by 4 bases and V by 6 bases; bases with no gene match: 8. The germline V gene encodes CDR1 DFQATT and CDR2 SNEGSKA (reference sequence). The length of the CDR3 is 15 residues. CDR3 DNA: TGCAGTGCCAGAATTACTAGCGGGGGATACAATGAGCAGTTCTTC. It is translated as CSARITSGGYNEQFF.

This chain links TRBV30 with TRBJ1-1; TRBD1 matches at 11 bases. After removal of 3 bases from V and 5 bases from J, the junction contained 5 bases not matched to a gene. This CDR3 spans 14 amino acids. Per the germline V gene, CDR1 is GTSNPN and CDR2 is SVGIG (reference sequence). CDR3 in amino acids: CAWSAGQGVTEAFF. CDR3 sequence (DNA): TGTGCCTGGAGCGCGGGACAGGGGGTTACTGAAGCTTTCTTT.

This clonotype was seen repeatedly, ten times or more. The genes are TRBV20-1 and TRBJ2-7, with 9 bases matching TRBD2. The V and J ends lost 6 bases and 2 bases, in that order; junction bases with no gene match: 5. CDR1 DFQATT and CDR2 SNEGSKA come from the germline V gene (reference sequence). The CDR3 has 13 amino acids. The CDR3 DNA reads TGCAGTGCCTCGGGGACTAGCCCCTACGAGCAGTACTTC. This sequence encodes CSASGTSPYEQYF.

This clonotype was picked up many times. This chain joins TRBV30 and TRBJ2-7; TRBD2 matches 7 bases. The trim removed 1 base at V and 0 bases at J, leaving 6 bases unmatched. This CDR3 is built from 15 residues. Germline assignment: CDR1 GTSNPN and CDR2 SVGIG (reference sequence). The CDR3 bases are TGTGCCTGGAGTGGACCTAGCGGCCTCTCCTACGAGCAGTACTTC. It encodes CAWSGPSGLSYEQYF.

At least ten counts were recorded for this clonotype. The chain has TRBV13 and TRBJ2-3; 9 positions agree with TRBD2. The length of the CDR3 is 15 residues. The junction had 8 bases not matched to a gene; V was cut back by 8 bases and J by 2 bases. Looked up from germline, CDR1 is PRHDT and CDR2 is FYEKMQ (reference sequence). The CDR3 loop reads CASFLAGLYTDTQYF. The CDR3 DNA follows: TGTGCCAGCTTTCTAGCGGGACTCTACACAGATACGCAGTATTTT.

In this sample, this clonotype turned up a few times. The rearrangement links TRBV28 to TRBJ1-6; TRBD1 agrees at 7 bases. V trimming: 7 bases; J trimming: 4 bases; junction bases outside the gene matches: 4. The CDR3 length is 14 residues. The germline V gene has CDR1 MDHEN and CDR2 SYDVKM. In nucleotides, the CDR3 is TGTGCCAGCACTGAGGGACAGTATAATTCACCCCTCCACTTT. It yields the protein CASTEGQYNSPLHF.

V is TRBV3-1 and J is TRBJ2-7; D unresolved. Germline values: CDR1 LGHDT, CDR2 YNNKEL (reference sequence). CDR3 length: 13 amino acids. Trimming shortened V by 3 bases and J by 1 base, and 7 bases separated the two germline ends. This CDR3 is CASSHTSSYEQYF. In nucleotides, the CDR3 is TGTGCCAGCAGCCACACTTCTTCCTACGAGCAGTACTTC.

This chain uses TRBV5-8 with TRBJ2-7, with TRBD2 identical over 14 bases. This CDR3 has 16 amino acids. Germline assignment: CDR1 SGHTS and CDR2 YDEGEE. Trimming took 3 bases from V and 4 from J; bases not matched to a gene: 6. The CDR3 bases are TGTGCCAGCAGCTACCGACTAGCGGGAGGGCCTTACGAGCAGTACTTC. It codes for CASSYRLAGGPYEQYF.

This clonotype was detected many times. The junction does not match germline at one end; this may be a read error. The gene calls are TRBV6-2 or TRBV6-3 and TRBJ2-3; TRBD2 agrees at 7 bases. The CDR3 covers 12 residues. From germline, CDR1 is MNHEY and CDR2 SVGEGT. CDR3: CATSTSTDTQYF. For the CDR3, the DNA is TGTGCCACCTCGACTAGCACAGATACGCAATATTTT.

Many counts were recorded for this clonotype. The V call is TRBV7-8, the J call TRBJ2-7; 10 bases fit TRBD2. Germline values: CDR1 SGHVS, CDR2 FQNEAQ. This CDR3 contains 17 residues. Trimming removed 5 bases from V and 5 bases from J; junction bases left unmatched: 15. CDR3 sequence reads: CASSLTPSGRAGNEQYF. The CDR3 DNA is TGTGCCAGCAGCCTAACCCCGAGCGGGAGGGCCGGGAACGAGCAGTACTTC. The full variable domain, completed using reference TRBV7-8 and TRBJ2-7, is GAGVSQSPRYKVAKRGQDVALRCDPISGHVSLFWYQQALGQGPEFLTYFQNEAQLDKSGLPSDRFFAERPEGSVSTLKIQRTQQEDSAVYLCASSLTPSGRAGNEQYFGPGTRLTVT.

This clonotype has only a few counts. The DNA of the CDR3 is TGTGCCAGCAGCCAATCTCCAGGCTTCGTCTACGAGCAGTACTTC. This gives the protein CASSQSPGFVYEQYF. The rearrangement links TRBV4-2 to TRBJ2-7; D remains ambiguous. This CDR3 has 15 residues. Germline CDR1 reads LGHNA; CDR2 reads YNFKEQ. V was shortened by 2 bases and J by 3 bases, with 14 bases between the two germline ends.

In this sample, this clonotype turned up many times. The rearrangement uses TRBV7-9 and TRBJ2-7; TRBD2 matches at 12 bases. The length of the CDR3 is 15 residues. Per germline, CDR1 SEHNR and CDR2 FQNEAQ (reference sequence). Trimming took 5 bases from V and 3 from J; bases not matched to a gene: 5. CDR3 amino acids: CASSPRTSGIYEQYF. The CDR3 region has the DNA TGTGCCAGCAGCCCCAGGACTAGCGGGATCTACGAGCAGTACTTC.

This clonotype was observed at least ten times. CDR3 loop: CAWTMGGKSYNEQFF. The CDR3 DNA reads TGTGCCTGGACAATGGGCGGGAAGTCCTACAATGAGCAGTTCTTC. The V gene is TRBV30, the J gene TRBJ2-1; D is perhaps TRBD2 (6 bases). V was cut by 4 bases and J by 1 base, with 14 bases left in between. Germline V CDR1 and CDR2: GTSNPN, SVGIG (reference sequence). The CDR3 spans 15 residues.

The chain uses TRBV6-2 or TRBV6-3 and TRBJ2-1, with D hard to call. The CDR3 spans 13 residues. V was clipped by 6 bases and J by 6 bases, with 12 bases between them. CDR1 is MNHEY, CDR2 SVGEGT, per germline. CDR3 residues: CASRSTDSNEQFF. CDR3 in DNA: TGTGCCAGCAGATCAACCGACTCCAATGAGCAGTTCTTC.

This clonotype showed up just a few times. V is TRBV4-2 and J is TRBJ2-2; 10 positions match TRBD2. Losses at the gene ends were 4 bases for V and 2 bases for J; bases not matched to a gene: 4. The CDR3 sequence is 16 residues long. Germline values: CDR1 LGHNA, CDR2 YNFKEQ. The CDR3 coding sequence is TGTGCCAGCAGCCTTAGCGGGAGGACTAACACCGGGGAGCTGTTTTTT. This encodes CASSLSGRTNTGELFF.